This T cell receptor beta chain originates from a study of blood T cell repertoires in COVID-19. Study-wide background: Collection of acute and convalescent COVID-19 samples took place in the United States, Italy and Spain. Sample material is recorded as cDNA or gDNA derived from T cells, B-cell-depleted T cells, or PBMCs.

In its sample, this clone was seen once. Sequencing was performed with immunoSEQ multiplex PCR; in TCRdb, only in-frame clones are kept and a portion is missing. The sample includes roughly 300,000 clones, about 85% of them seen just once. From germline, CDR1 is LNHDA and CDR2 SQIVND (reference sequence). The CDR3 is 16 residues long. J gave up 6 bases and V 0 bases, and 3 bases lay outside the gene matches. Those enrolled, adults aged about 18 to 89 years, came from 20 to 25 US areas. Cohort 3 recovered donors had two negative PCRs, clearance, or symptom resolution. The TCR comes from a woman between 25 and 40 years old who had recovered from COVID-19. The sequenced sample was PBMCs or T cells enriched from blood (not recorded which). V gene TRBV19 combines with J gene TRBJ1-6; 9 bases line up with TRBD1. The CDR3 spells CASSIEGTGINSPLHF. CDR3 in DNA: TGTGCCAGTAGTATAGAGGGGACAGGGATTAATTCACCCCTCCACTTT.